Listed below are T cell receptor beta chains from one sample, sequenced in a study of T cells in Graves' hyperthyroidism and ophthalmopathy. Via MiXCR, TCRdb re-called the multiplex PCR reads, giving one row per CDR3 protein. The data contain 350,000 to 450,000 distinct CDR3 sequences, 15% to 20% of them singletons. Sequenced: blood. These receptors originate from a young woman with Graves' hyperthyroidism that later progressed to Graves' ophthalmopathy. Both conserved end residues are part of each CDR3. The order of the fields is clone size, J gene, D gene, V gene, CDR3 protein, CDR3 DNA. The D gene is left open where the match is weak. The listing skips clone size in some rows; elsewhere it reads once, few, many or a size class.

size: -; J: TRBJ2-6; D: TRBD1; V: TRBV18; CDR3: CASSPSPGTGAGANVLTF; DNA: TGTGCCAGCTCACCTAGTCCCGGGACAGGGGCTGGGGCCAACGTCCTGACTTTC
size: few; J: TRBJ2-7; D: TRBD1; V: TRBV3-1; CDR3: CASSQVRVGQVGVYEQYF; DNA: TGTGCCAGCAGCCAAGTGAGGGTCGGACAGGTGGGAGTTTACGAGCAGTACTTC
size: few; J: TRBJ2-2; D: -; V: TRBV18; CDR3: CASSLDMTGELFF; DNA: TGTGCCAGCTCCCTCGACATGACCGGGGAGCTGTTTTTT
size: -; J: TRBJ2-3; D: -; V: TRBV20-1; CDR3: CSARPFVDTDTQYF; DNA: TGCAGTGCTAGGCCTTTTGTGGATACAGATACGCAGTATTTT
size: many; J: TRBJ2-3; D: TRBD1; V: TRBV10-3; CDR3: CAITTGGHTDTQYF; DNA: TGTGCCATCACAACAGGGGGACACACAGATACGCAGTATTTT
size: few; J: TRBJ2-7; D: TRBD1; V: TRBV29-1; CDR3: CSVLFPGQESYEQYF; DNA: TGCAGCGTGCTTTTTCCGGGACAGGAGTCCTACGAGCAGTACTTC
size: few; J: TRBJ2-1; D: TRBD2; V: TRBV4-1; CDR3: CASSQAWGGSSYNEQFF; DNA: TGCGCCAGCAGCCAAGCCTGGGGGGGGAGCTCCTACAATGAGCAGTTCTTC
size: many; J: TRBJ2-3; D: TRBD2; V: TRBV10-3; CDR3: CAINPAGGSDTQYF; DNA: TGTGCCATCAATCCAGCGGGGGGTTCAGATACGCAGTATTTT
size: many; J: TRBJ2-3; D: -; V: TRBV20-1; CDR3: CSVLDPRASKGRGTQYF; DNA: TGCAGTGTTCTGGATCCCCGGGCCTCCAAAGGGCGAGGTACGCAGTATTTT
size: many; J: TRBJ1-4; D: -; V: TRBV6-1; CDR3: CASRESLVQKLFF; DNA: TGTGCCAGCAGGGAAAGTCTAGTTCAAAAACTGTTTTTT
size: many; J: TRBJ1-1; D: TRBD1; V: TRBV4-2; CDR3: CASSQAGTEDFEAFF; DNA: TGTGCCAGCAGCCAGGCCGGGACAGAAGACTTTGAAGCTTTCTTT
size: few; J: TRBJ1-6; D: -; V: TRBV7-6; CDR3: CASSLAGADSPLHF; DNA: TGTGCCAGCAGCTTAGCGGGGGCAGATTCACCCCTCCACTTT
size: few; J: TRBJ1-3; D: TRBD1; V: TRBV18; CDR3: CASSPGDRVGNTIYF; DNA: TGTGCCAGCTCACCGGGGGACAGGGTTGGAAACACCATATATTTT
size: -; J: TRBJ1-1; D: -; V: TRBV7-2; CDR3: CASSLGFGDTEAFF; DNA: TGTGCCAGCAGCTTGGGATTTGGGGACACTGAAGCTTTCTTT
size: many; J: TRBJ1-2; D: -; V: TRBV20-1; CDR3: CSARDRDRSGYTF; DNA: TGCAGTGCTAGAGATCGAGACAGGTCCGGCTACACCTTC
size: many; J: TRBJ2-7; D: TRBD2; V: TRBV11-2; CDR3: CASSLRASGSSYEQYF; DNA: TGTGCCAGCAGCCTACGAGCTAGCGGGAGTTCCTACGAGCAGTACTTC
size: many; J: TRBJ2-6; D: -; V: TRBV27; CDR3: CASTPEGGSGANVLTF; DNA: TGTGCCAGCACCCCGGAGGGAGGCTCTGGGGCCAACGTCCTGACTTTC
size: -; J: TRBJ2-3; D: -; V: TRBV5-6; CDR3: CASSLVARTADTQYF; DNA: TGTGCCAGCAGCTTGGTCGCCAGGACCGCAGATACGCAGTATTTT
size: -; J: TRBJ2-7; D: -; V: TRBV20-1; CDR3: CSASVSTGHPLGQYF; DNA: TGCAGTGCTAGTGTATCAACAGGGCACCCGCTTGGGCAGTACTTC
size: many; J: TRBJ1-1; D: -; V: TRBV5-1; CDR3: CASSLFGYTEAFF; DNA: TGCGCCAGCTCTCTCTTTGGGTACACTGAAGCTTTCTTT
size: many; J: TRBJ2-5; D: TRBD2; V: TRBV6-1; CDR3: CASRYQLAGVGETQYF; DNA: TGTGCCAGCAGATACCAGCTAGCGGGAGTAGGCGAGACCCAGTACTTC
size: -; J: TRBJ2-3; D: TRBD2; V: TRBV3-1; CDR3: CASSRLSGGGAGDTQYF; DNA: TGTGCCAGCAGCCGACTGAGTGGCGGGGGGGCCGGAGATACGCAGTATTTT
size: few; J: TRBJ2-5; D: TRBD1; V: TRBV6-1; CDR3: CASSGRDRGFQETQYF; DNA: TGTGCCAGCAGTGGCCGGGACAGGGGATTTCAAGAGACCCAGTACTTC
size: many; J: TRBJ2-5; D: -; V: TRBV29-1; CDR3: CSVESGARETQYF; DNA: TGCAGCGTTGAGTCGGGAGCGCGGGAGACCCAGTACTTC
size: -; J: TRBJ1-5; D: -; V: TRBV30; CDR3: CAWSVGQFNQPQHF; DNA: TGTGCCTGGAGTGTAGGGCAGTTCAATCAGCCCCAGCATTTT
size: many; J: TRBJ1-2; D: TRBD1; V: TRBV5-1; CDR3: CASSTALQGNYGYTF; DNA: TGCGCCAGCAGCACAGCTTTACAGGGGAACTATGGCTACACCTTC
size: few; J: TRBJ2-1; D: -; V: TRBV6-5; CDR3: CASSYVAGQERFF; DNA: TGTGCCAGCAGTTACGTTGCGGGGCAGGAGCGGTTCTTC
size: many; J: TRBJ2-7; D: -; V: TRBV28; CDR3: CATMGGGSYEQYF; DNA: TGTGCCACCATGGGGGGCGGATCCTACGAGCAGTACTTC
size: many; J: TRBJ2-1; D: TRBD1; V: TRBV11-3; CDR3: CASSSRTGKGDEQFF; DNA: TGTGCCAGCAGCTCGAGGACAGGGAAGGGCGATGAGCAGTTCTTC
size: -; J: TRBJ1-4; D: -; V: TRBV5-5; CDR3: CASSLSGGVEKLFF; DNA: TGTGCCAGCAGCTTGAGCGGGGGAGTGGAAAAACTGTTTTTT
size: many; J: TRBJ2-1; D: -; V: TRBV20-1; CDR3: CSAGPGTLYNEQFF; DNA: TGCAGTGCTGGACCCGGGACTTTGTACAATGAGCAGTTCTTC
size: many; J: TRBJ2-1; D: TRBD2; V: TRBV20-1; CDR3: CSAIAGGRSPEQFF; DNA: TGCAGTGCCATAGCGGGAGGACGTTCTCCTGAGCAGTTCTTC
size: many; J: TRBJ1-5; D: -; V: TRBV12-3/TRBV12-4; CDR3: CASSFMTDANQPQHF; DNA: TGTGCCAGCAGCTTTATGACAGACGCTAATCAGCCCCAGCATTTT
size: many; J: TRBJ2-5; D: TRBD1; V: TRBV5-4; CDR3: CASSLYRDRVETQYF; DNA: TGTGCCAGCAGCTTATACCGGGACAGGGTTGAGACCCAGTACTTC
size: many; J: TRBJ1-6; D: -; V: TRBV6-1; CDR3: CASSGTAGNSPLHF; DNA: TGTGCCAGCAGTGGGACTGCCGGGAATTCACCCCTCCACTTT
size: -; J: TRBJ2-5; D: TRBD1; V: TRBV4-1; CDR3: CASSQNTGVPETQYF; DNA: TGCGCCAGCAGCCAGAATACAGGGGTGCCAGAGACCCAGTACTTC
size: -; J: TRBJ2-7; D: -; V: TRBV6-1; CDR3: CASSEEGLRSYEQYF; DNA: TGTGCCAGCAGTGAAGAAGGACTCCGCTCCTACGAGCAGTACTTC
size: many; J: TRBJ2-3; D: TRBD2; V: TRBV10-2; CDR3: CASSGGLPYTDTQYF; DNA: TGCGCCAGCAGTGGGGGACTACCCTACACAGATACGCAGTATTTT
size: many; J: TRBJ2-7; D: -; V: TRBV30; CDR3: CAWSVLVRYEQYF; DNA: TGTGCCTGGAGTGTACTAGTGCGGTACGAGCAGTACTTC
size: -; J: TRBJ2-7; D: -; V: TRBV5-1; CDR3: CGLPGAVRRYEQYF; DNA: TGTGGGCTCCCCGGGGCCGTGAGGCGCTACGAGCAGTACTTC
size: -; J: TRBJ2-1; D: TRBD2; V: TRBV7-9; CDR3: CASSLAGVAGVIEQFF; DNA: TGTGCCAGCAGCTTAGCTGGAGTAGCGGGAGTGATTGAGCAGTTCTTC
size: few; J: TRBJ1-2; D: -; V: TRBV11-2; CDR3: CASSLEGGSLGYGYTF; DNA: TGTGCCAGCAGCTTAGAAGGGGGGAGCTTGGGTTATGGCTACACCTTC
size: many; J: TRBJ2-1; D: -; V: TRBV7-9; CDR3: CASSRSGGNYNEQFF; DNA: TGTGCCAGCAGCAGGAGTGGTGGAAATTACAATGAGCAGTTCTTC
size: -; J: TRBJ1-4; D: -; V: TRBV18; CDR3: CASSPRGGERYEKLFF; DNA: TGTGCCAGCTCACCGAGGGGGGGCGAGAGGTACGAAAAACTGTTTTTT
size: -; J: TRBJ1-1; D: -; V: TRBV19; CDR3: CASSKQSSNTGAFF; DNA: TGTGCCAGTTCGAAACAGAGCTCGAACACTGGAGCTTTCTTT
size: many; J: TRBJ1-2; D: -; V: TRBV12-3/TRBV12-4; CDR3: CASSLGQIYTF; DNA: TGTGCCAGCAGTTTGGGGCAGATCTACACCTTC
size: -; J: TRBJ2-1; D: -; V: TRBV11-3; CDR3: CASSQRNTPGLEQFF; DNA: TGTGCCAGCAGCCAAAGAAACACGCCGGGGCTTGAGCAGTTCTTC
size: many; J: TRBJ1-3; D: -; V: TRBV6-1; CDR3: CASSPQQEPYSGNTIYF; DNA: TGTGCCAGCAGTCCTCAGCAAGAGCCCTACTCTGGAAACACCATATATTTT
size: few; J: TRBJ1-3; D: -; V: TRBV7-2; CDR3: CASSLGPLDGNTIYF; DNA: TGTGCCAGCAGCTTAGGCCCTTTAGATGGAAACACCATATATTTT
size: many; J: TRBJ2-2; D: TRBD1; V: TRBV28; CDR3: CASSIDRGNTGELFF; DNA: TGTGCCAGCAGTATTGACAGGGGGAACACCGGGGAGCTGTTTTTT
size: -; J: TRBJ1-4; D: -; V: TRBV6-1; CDR3: CASTGNRGYNEKLFF; DNA: TGTGCCAGCACCGGAAATCGGGGGTATAATGAAAAACTGTTTTTT
size: -; J: TRBJ1-1; D: -; V: TRBV14; CDR3: CASSLLIQGAEAFF; DNA: TGTGCCAGCAGCCTACTTATACAGGGTGCTGAAGCTTTCTTT
size: few; J: TRBJ1-1; D: -; V: TRBV27; CDR3: CASSLGTLANTEAFF; DNA: TGTGCCAGCAGTTTAGGTACGCTGGCGAACACTGAAGCTTTCTTT
size: many; J: TRBJ2-1; D: -; V: TRBV5-1; CDR3: CASGGGNLGVNEQFF; DNA: TGCGCCAGCGGAGGAGGGAACTTGGGGGTGAATGAGCAGTTCTTC